This TCR beta chain emerged from a study of T cells in Graves' hyperthyroidism and ophthalmopathy. Regarding the study as a whole: Ophthalmopathy was told apart from stable hyperthyroidism by a 13 V-J model.

The CDR3 spans 14 residues. CDR1 is SSHAT, CDR2 FNYEAQ, per germline (reference sequence). Authors of the study amplified TCR beta CDR3 regions from RNA transcripts. TCR CDR3 regions were first amplified by RT-PCR with HTBI primers. Using its own MiXCR run on the multiplex PCR reads, TCRdb lists one record per CDR3 protein. Among 300,000 to 450,000 distinct CDR3 sequences listed, roughly 14% were seen once. Ten or more counts support this clonotype. No antigen is known for it. The junction does not match germline at one end; this may be a read error. The sample consisted of blood. This chain links TRBV7-7 with TRBJ2-5; 8 bases align to TRBD1. The TCR was taken from a woman aged 55-70 years with Graves' hyperthyroidism. CDR3 DNA: TGTGCTAGCAGCTCGACAGGGGTGGGAGAGACCCAGTACTTC. Amino acid sequence: CASSSTGVGETQYF.